Described below is a single T cell receptor (beta chain) sequence and its context. Its target antigen remains unknown. No qualities accompany the bases; no much larger clone lies one base away. The data stem from a study of blood T cells in healthy people across ages (dated by TCRdb to between 2015 and 2017). For context, the study as a whole: In model experiments, template switching captured about one uniquely barcoded TCR beta cDNA molecule for every two T cells. To track age-related changes in TCR beta repertoire diversity, the study relied on deep sequencing normalized with unique cDNA molecular identifiers. Donors were grouped into four age groups: young (average 16 years), middle-aged (less than 40), aged (62) and long-lived (82). Donors of different ages were randomly distributed across sequencing lanes to avoid experimental bias. Using the same blood draw, the study looked at two additional independent replicas of 1 million unique cDNA reads for two donors, one aged 18 to 30 and the other aged 80 or older.

Donors were 35 to 40 systemically healthy Caucasian individuals from Russia aged roughly 6 to 95 years. Each donor gave 8.5 to 10 milliliters of peripheral blood, collected into EDTA-treated Vacutainer tubes. Ficoll-Paque density-gradient centrifugation was used to isolate PBMCs, with at least 7 million per sample. Trizol reagent was used to extract total RNA from PBMCs, with at least 5.5 micrograms per sample. Naive CD45RAhigh/CD27high T cell percentages were measured by flow cytometry on a PBMC aliquot from every donor. The method behind the library was 5' RACE. The listed sequencing device is Illumina HiSeq 2500. A second roughly 6 to 11 cycle PCR used a sample-barcoded 5' primer and a J-beta primer mix. A unique molecular identifier was introduced onto each TCR beta cDNA molecule by a template-switch 5' adaptor carrying 12 random nucleotides. Each sample yielded at least 3 million CDR3-containing paired-end reads. All of the RNA was converted into first-strand cDNA using the Mint cDNA synthesis kit, with a TRBC-specific oligonucleotide serving as the primer. After uracil-DNA glycosylase treatment, a first 18-cycle PCR used universal primers M1SS and BC2_uni_R on all cDNA. The authors' pipeline ran thus. Each sample was normalized by randomly selecting 1 million high-quality reads, each carrying a distinct molecular identifier. Instead of being binned into consensus sequences, reads that shared molecular identifiers were thrown out. MiTCR, run with a Q25 quality threshold and the strictest error-elimination algorithm, handled CDR3 identification, clonotype clustering and error correction. A nonparametric unseen species model with Euler transformation was used to estimate lower-bound total TCR beta diversity. TCRdb reprocessing: public reads trimmed at Q25 with fastp, clones called with MiXCR, in-frame beta chains kept. Each entry merges the rows of one CDR3 protein and shows their most common DNA and genes. The V and J calls, along with clone size, are taken from TCRdb and not from the paper's own processing. Recorded for this sample are hundreds of thousands of distinct CDR3 sequences; around three fifths of them occurred a single time. The top ten clones comprise approximately 37% of the sample.

Paper-wide results and their limitations: Because donor CMV infection status was unknown, age-related changes in expanded clonotypes were potentially confounded. A strong correlation was found between observed TCR beta diversity and the percentage of naive T cells measured by flow cytometry. Compared with the aged group, the long-lived group had more naive CD4+ T cells, fewer expanded clones and increased TCR diversity, a pattern suggesting age selection. Conclusive comparison of naive and antigen-experienced compartments was prevented by the profiling of bulk unsorted PBMCs. As age increased, observed TCR beta diversity per million T cells dropped in a roughly linear way, and a significant reduction was already evident by age roughly 36. Total diversity estimates from one million sequenced T cells were considered lower bounds and underestimates.

Its CDR3 holds 15 amino acids, cysteine through phenylalanine. The read is trimmed to its CDR3 DNA, 45 bases read in frame from base 1. Via the germline V gene, CDR1 is KGHSH and CDR2 LQKENI. Trimming takes 2 bases from V and 2 bases from J, and the germline ends sit 13 bases apart. The TCR comes from a man aged 60 to 69 in good health. Rearrangement joined TRBV18 to TRBJ2-7; the D gene cannot be resolved reliably. The specimen was blood. CDR3 region: CASSPGSRNPYEQYF. Read as DNA, the sequence is TGTGCCAGCTCACCAGGGTCCAGAAACCCCTACGAGCAGTACTTC.